What follows are 7 T cell receptor beta chains derived from one specimen sequenced in a study of CD8+ T cells in alopecia areata. The sequencing template was cDNA reverse transcribed from extracted RNA. Assay used: immunoSEQ multiplex PCR; TCRdb lists only in-frame clones, some missing. This repertoire shows 200,000 or so clones, around 50% found once; its top ten account for approximately 4.9%. The specimen was CD8+ T cells sorted from blood. All receptors derive from a human donor in good health.

The rearrangement joins TRBV6-1 to TRBJ1-2, with D uncertain. Between the trimmed V and J ends, which lost 1 base and 4 bases, there was a span of 16 bases. Germline loops: CDR1 MNHNS, CDR2 SASEGT. This CDR3 region has 16 residues. The CDR3 sequence: CASSEEETNIRYGYTF. For the CDR3, the DNA is TGTGCCAGCAGTGAAGAGGAGACAAACATCCGCTATGGCTACACCTTC.

The J gene is TRBJ2-2, the V gene TRBV5-1, with no clear D. CDR3 length equals 14 residues. The V and J ends lost 0 bases and 5 bases respectively, with 8 bases between them. Germline CDR1 reads SGHRS; CDR2 reads YFSETQ. CDR3 residues: CASSLEQLTGELFF. The CDR3 region has the DNA TGCGCCAGCAGCTTGGAACAGCTGACCGGGGAGCTGTTTTTT.

The chain links TRBV15 to TRBJ2-1; possibly TRBD2 for D (6 bases). The germline V gene encodes CDR1 LNHNV and CDR2 YYDKDF (reference sequence). This CDR3 is built from 15 residues. V lost 0 bases to trimming and J lost 4 bases, with 10 bases between them. The CDR3 DNA follows: TGTGCCACCAGCAGAGATGGCGGACTATACAATGAGCAGTTCTTC. It is translated as CATSRDGGLYNEQFF.

V usage is TRBV29-1 and J usage is TRBJ2-1; 9 positions agree with TRBD1. The CDR3 has 10 amino acids. Unmatched junction bases numbered 5, after V lost 6 bases and J lost 14 bases. Germline V gene data show CDR1 as SQVTM and CDR2 as ANQGSEA. CDR3 nucleotides: TGCAGCGTGACAGGGGGTTTTGAGTTCTTC. As protein: CSVTGGFEFF.

The J gene is TRBJ2-5, the V gene TRBV27; D is tentatively TRBD1 or TRBD2 (5 bases each). V dropped 7 bases and J dropped 5 bases, with 11 bases sitting between them. Germline values: CDR1 MNHEY, CDR2 SMNVEV (reference sequence). The CDR3 has 12 residues. The CDR3 DNA is TGTGCCAGCACCGGGTGGGACGAGACCCAGTACTTC. It specifies CASTGWDETQYF.

This clone was recorded once. J is TRBJ2-3 and V is TRBV7-9; unclear D gene. Looked up from germline, CDR1 is SEHNR and CDR2 is FQNEAQ (reference sequence). The CDR3 is made up of 13 amino acids. V lost 8 bases, J lost 4 bases, and 13 bases lay in between. CDR3 nucleotide sequence: TGTGCCAGCCGCCCGGGTTCTTCAGATACGCAGTATTTT. Translating gives CASRPGSSDTQYF.

The chain carries TRBV9 and TRBJ2-1; D is possibly TRBD1 or TRBD2 (5 bases each). Germline-derived CDR1 and CDR2 are SGDLS and YYNGEE. The V gene lost 4 bases and the J gene lost 10 bases, with 15 bases spanning the gap. The CDR3 loop spans 13 amino acids. In DNA form, the CDR3 reads TGTGCCAGCAGCTATTCCGGGACCCAAGAGCAGTTCTTC. It yields the protein CASSYSGTQEQFF.